The 14 T cell receptor beta chains given below trace back to one sample, sequenced in a study of cytomegalovirus exposure and HLA in healthy donors. Sequenced by immunoSEQ multiplex PCR; TCRdb stores in-frame clones only, minus some. Seen here are tens of thousands of clones, 96% observed once, and the top ten hold about 0.8%. The sample consisted of PBMCs. The receptors originated from a man aged 18-30 years in good health and CMV-seronegative.

The CDR3 DNA follows: TGTGCCAGCAGTTTGGGCAGGGGGCGCCACGAGCAGTACTTC. Its protein product is CASSLGRGRHEQYF. The chain has TRBV28 and TRBJ2-7, with 8 nucleotides matching TRBD1. In germline, CDR1 is MDHEN, CDR2 SYDVKM. With 3 bases clipped from V and 5 bases from J, the junction kept 6 bases outside the gene matches. The CDR3 totals 14 residues.

This rearrangement joins TRBV5-1 to TRBJ1-2; a weak D match, TRBD1 (5 bases). From germline, CDR1 is SGHRS and CDR2 YFSETQ. Trimming left V 0 bases short and J 2 bases short, with 11 bases between. CDR3 size: 15 residues. The CDR3 bases are TGCGCCAGCAGCTTGGAGCCAGGGAGGAACTATGGCTACACCTTC. This encodes CASSLEPGRNYGYTF.

Concerning this clone: One end of the junction does not line up with germline, which may come from a read error. The chain combines TRBV7-9 with TRBJ1-5, with D tentatively TRBD1 (6 bases). The CDR3 spans 15 residues. Germline V gene lookup returns CDR1 SEHNR and CDR2 FQNEAQ (reference sequence). The DNA of the CDR3 is TGTGCCAGCAGTTTAGGGCACAGGGGCAATCAGCCCCAGCATTTT. Protein sequence: CASSLGHRGNQPQHF.

The rearrangement links TRBV28 to TRBJ1-2, with 7 positions matching TRBD1. V shed 11 bases, J shed 8 bases, and the junction held 11 bases outside the gene matches. CDR3 length: 12 residues. Germline lookup yields CDR1 MDHEN and CDR2 SYDVKM. The CDR3: CAAQTGTRGYTF. CDR3 DNA: TGTGCCGCCCAGACAGGGACTCGGGGCTACACCTTC.

The chain combines TRBV30 with TRBJ2-7, with 7 bases identical to TRBD2. Germline CDR1 is GTSNPN and CDR2 is SVGIG (reference sequence). The CDR3 loop spans 13 amino acids. V gave up 5 bases and J gave up 2 bases; unmatched junction bases: 6. The CDR3 reads CAWETSKTYEQYF. The CDR3 DNA reads as TGTGCCTGGGAGACTAGCAAAACCTACGAGCAGTACTTC.

V is TRBV18 and J is TRBJ2-7; D remains unclear. V was pared by 0 bases and J by 7 bases, with 13 bases between. Germline V gives CDR1 KGHSH, CDR2 LQKENI. The CDR3 covers 14 residues. CDR3 residues: CASSPPYGFGEQYV. Written as DNA, the CDR3 is TGTGCCAGCTCACCACCTTATGGTTTCGGAGAGCAGTACGTC.

The V gene is TRBV18, the J gene TRBJ1-3, with TRBD1 as a possible D gene (5 bases). The germline CDR1 and CDR2 sequences are KGHSH and LQKENI. The CDR3 covers 13 residues. Trimming pared 2 bases from V and 7 bases from J, leaving 9 bases between. CDR3: CASSPGKGNTIYF. CDR3 sequence (DNA): TGTGCCAGCTCACCAGGAAAGGGGAACACCATATATTTT.

The chain is built from TRBV19 and TRBJ2-1, with D perhaps matching TRBD2 (5 bases). In germline, CDR1 is LNHDA, CDR2 SQIVND (reference sequence). The CDR3 runs 13 residues. Trimming removed 6 bases at V and 8 bases at J, with 14 bases between. Here the CDR3 reads CASSGLAFHEQFF. In nucleotides, the CDR3 is TGTGCCAGTAGCGGCCTAGCCTTCCATGAGCAGTTCTTC.

The V gene is TRBV19, the J gene TRBJ2-3; TRBD2 matches 14 bases. The CDR3 has 17 amino acids. Germline values: CDR1 LNHDA, CDR2 SQIVND (reference sequence). Germline trimming cut 6 bases from V and 4 bases from J; bases unmatched to any gene: 9. CDR3: CASRRGLAGGLSDTQYF. The CDR3 nucleotides are TGTGCCAGTAGACGAGGACTAGCGGGAGGCCTCTCAGATACGCAGTATTTT.

The chain is built from TRBV5-1 and TRBJ1-2; D perhaps matches TRBD1 (5 bases). V gave up 4 bases and J gave up 2 bases, with 15 bases separating them. This CDR3 spans 15 amino acids. The germline CDR1 and CDR2 sequences are SGHRS and YFSETQ. The CDR3 is CASSPSAGLNYGYTF. CDR3 nucleotide sequence: TGCGCCAGCAGCCCCTCTGCGGGACTAAACTATGGCTACACCTTC. Filled out from reference TRBV5-1 and TRBJ1-2, the complete variable domain reads KAGVTQTPRYLIKTRGQQVTLSCSPISGHRSVSWYQQTPGQGLQFLFEYFSETQRNKGNFPGRFSGRQFSNSRSEMNVSTLELGDSALYLCASSPSAGLNYGYTFGSGTRLTVV.

V gene TRBV4-3 combines with J gene TRBJ1-4; 7 bases are a match to TRBD1. The CDR3 contains 17 residues. Germline values: CDR1 LGHNA, CDR2 YSLEER. After removal of 0 bases from V and 2 bases from J, the junction contained 6 bases not matched to a gene. The CDR3 sequence is CASSQDGGGGTNEKLFF. The CDR3 nucleotides read TGCGCCAGCAGCCAAGATGGAGGGGGCGGCACTAATGAAAAACTGTTTTTT.

V is TRBV9 and J is TRBJ1-5; D is unclear. This CDR3 is 14 amino acids long. Trimming removed 0 bases from V and 6 bases from J, with 10 bases in between. Germline assignment: CDR1 SGDLS and CDR2 YYNGEE. CDR3 bases: TGTGCCAGCAGCGTAGGAGTAGGGAGTCAGCCCCAGCATTTT. Amino acid sequence: CASSVGVGSQPQHF.

The chain links TRBV5-6 to TRBJ1-1; D is undetermined. Germline V gene data show CDR1 as SGHDT and CDR2 as YYEEEE. This CDR3 has 14 amino acids. Trimming stripped 0 bases from V and 3 bases from J, with 9 bases between. This CDR3 reads CASSLGGEDTEAFF. The CDR3 DNA reads TGTGCCAGCAGCTTGGGCGGGGAAGACACTGAAGCTTTCTTT. Full variable domain (outside the CDR3, taken from reference TRBV5-6 and TRBJ1-1): DAGVTQSPTHLIKTRGQQVTLRCSPKSGHDTVSWYQQALGQGPQFIFQYYEEEERQRGNFPDRFSGHQFPNYSSELNVNALLLGDSALYLCASSLGGEDTEAFFGQGTRLTVV.

The chain carries TRBV7-6 and TRBJ2-1; 8 nucleotides agree with TRBD1. The CDR3 is made up of 17 amino acids. The germline gives CDR1 SGHVS, CDR2 FNYEAQ. V lost 8 bases and J lost 7; bases outside the gene matches: 19. In nucleotides, the CDR3 is TGTGCCAGCGGGACAGGCTTTGTCGGGAACACCCGGAATGAGCAGTTCTTC. Its translation is CASGTGFVGNTRNEQFF.